This T cell receptor (beta chain) was documented in a study of blood T cells in healthy people across ages. Isolating PBMCs gave at least 6.5 million of these cells per sample. CDR1 and CDR2 from the germline V gene are SGHRS and YFSETQ. The CDR3 loop spans 19 amino acids. The V segment lost 0 bases and the J segment 3 bases; nucleotides outside the gene matches: 12. The study, taken as a whole, reports: Unsorted PBMCs blocked a conclusive comparison of naive and antigen-experienced cells. Age brought a roughly linear fall in TCR beta diversity measured per million T cells. Any changes in expanded clonotypes were possibly confounded, as donor CMV status remained unknown.

Combining a sample-barcoded 5' primer with a J-beta primer mix, a second PCR ran for about 7 to 11 cycles. TCRdb re-called the 5' RACE reads through MiXCR, storing one row per CDR3 protein. The sample shows 910,000 or so distinct CDR3 sequences, about 53% of them seen only once. For this clonotype: The antigen is unknown.

The chain links TRBV5-1 to TRBJ1-1, with 12 bases fitting TRBD1. The sample comprised blood. This TCR derives from a woman between 55 and 75 years old in good health. The CDR3 bases are TGCGCCAGCAGCTTGGGGGACAGGGGGCAATCATTCGGGTACACTGAAGCTTTCTTT. Its translation: CASSLGDRGQSFGYTEAFF.